The 8 T cell receptor beta chains below all came from one sample that was sequenced in a study of T cell changes during pregnancy in multiple sclerosis. Using immunoSEQ multiplex PCR, the repertoire was profiled, and TCRdb retains in-frame clones only, with some absent. The profile shows some 48,000 clones, approximately 96% of them singletons. Sequencing used peripheral blood, obtained in the second trimester of pregnancy. The receptors derive from a female donor with multiple sclerosis, enrolled in a pregnancy study.

CDR3 region: CASSQLLAEYNEQFF. In DNA form, the CDR3 reads TGCGCCAGCTCCCAATTACTAGCGGAGTACAATGAGCAGTTCTTC. The chain combines TRBV10-1 with TRBJ2-1, with 8 bases identical to TRBD2. Per the germline V gene, CDR1 is WNHNN and CDR2 is SYGVQD (reference sequence). This CDR3 has 15 residues. V was pared by 8 bases and J by 4 bases, with 10 bases of the junction left unmatched.

V and J are TRBV28 and TRBJ1-4; D gene uncertain. Germline CDR1 and CDR2: MDHEN and SYDVKM. The CDR3 is made up of 17 amino acids. The V end lost 4 bases, the J end lost 6 bases, and 21 bases lay between the germline ends. This CDR3 reads CASSYSSLDRPYEKLFF. The DNA for the CDR3 is TGTGCCAGCAGTTATTCTTCCCTAGACCGCCCCTATGAAAAACTGTTTTTT.

In its sample, this clone was seen once. This chain uses TRBV18 with TRBJ2-7, with 11 bases lining up with TRBD1. Per the germline V gene, CDR1 is KGHSH and CDR2 is LQKENI. V dropped 7 bases and J dropped 2; count of bases not matched to a gene: 7. This CDR3 has 15 amino acids. CDR3 region: CASYAGQGATYEQYF. The CDR3 DNA sequence: TGTGCCAGCTACGCTGGACAGGGGGCTACCTACGAGCAGTACTTC.

This chain joins TRBV28 and TRBJ1-1; D ambiguous. This CDR3 comprises 13 residues. Germline V CDR1 and CDR2: MDHEN, SYDVKM. Trimming shortened V by 5 bases and J by 0 bases, and 7 bases separated the two germline ends. The CDR3 loop is CASSRIMNTEAFF. For the CDR3, the DNA is TGTGCCAGCAGTCGTATTATGAACACTGAAGCTTTCTTT.

The chain recombines TRBV28 with TRBJ1-4; the D gene is possibly TRBD1 (5 bases). Trimming left V 6 bases short and J 15 bases short, with 20 bases between. Looked up from germline, CDR1 is MDHEN and CDR2 is SYDVKM. This CDR3 is 13 amino acids long. This CDR3 reads CASRTTPGLRMFF. The CDR3, as DNA: TGTGCCAGCAGAACTACACCGGGACTTAGGATGTTTTTT.

The chain links TRBV7-2 to TRBJ2-4; TRBD2 agrees at 11 bases. The germline CDR1 and CDR2 sequences are SGHTA and FQGNSA. V lost 1 base, J lost 9 bases, and 8 bases stayed unmatched. This CDR3 spans 16 amino acids. DNA of the CDR3: TGTGCCAGCAGCTTAGGGCTAGCGGGGGGAGAAGGCATTCAGTACTTC. Protein product: CASSLGLAGGEGIQYF.

The rearrangement uses TRBV7-2 and TRBJ1-4; 9 bases fit TRBD1. The CDR3 is made up of 16 amino acids. Germline V CDR1 and CDR2: SGHTA, FQGNSA. The trim removed 5 bases at V and 10 bases at J, leaving 14 bases unmatched. CDR3 protein: CASSPPGQGWKGKLFF. CDR3 nucleotides: TGTGCCAGCAGCCCCCCGGGACAGGGATGGAAGGGAAAACTGTTTTTT. Based on the CDR3 plus reference TRBV7-2 and TRBJ1-4, the full variable domain is GAGVSQSPSNKVTEKGKDVELRCDPISGHTALYWYRQSLGQGLEFLIYFQGNSAPDKSGLPSDRFSAERTGGSVSTLTIQRTQQEDSAVYLCASSPPGQGWKGKLFFGSGTQLSVL.

The chain couples TRBV4-2 to TRBJ2-7; weak D call: TRBD1 (5 bases). Germline loops: CDR1 LGHNA, CDR2 YNFKEQ. Trimming stripped 1 base from V and 2 bases from J, with 9 bases between. CDR3 size: 14 residues. CDR3 DNA: TGTGCCAGCAGCCAAGTAGGGGTAACCTACGAGCAGTACTTC. Its protein is CASSQVGVTYEQYF.